One TCR beta chain is described in this entry. The data stem from a study of identical twins. Germline loops: CDR1 SNHLY, CDR2 FYNNEI. V was trimmed by 5 bases and J by 6 bases, leaving 10 bases between them. CDR3 length equals 13 residues. Unique molecular identifiers were present on the cDNA, and a universal primer site came from template switching. One entry per CDR3 protein results from TCRdb running MiXCR on the 5' RACE reads. The table lists 350,000 to 600,000 distinct CDR3 sequences, approximately 14% of them singletons. The sample also formed part of further work on yellow fever vaccine responses in identical twins.

The origin of this receptor is a woman aged 18-35 years in good health. Sequenced input: CD4+ T cells sorted from blood. V gene TRBV2 combines with J gene TRBJ2-2; D not resolved. CDR3 residues: CASSKGLAGELFF. CDR3 nucleotide sequence: TGTGCCAGCAGTAAGGGTCTGGCCGGGGAGCTGTTTTTT.